A selection of T cell receptor beta chains follows, all from one sample in a study of blood T cell repertoires in COVID-19. TCRdb's table, derived via immunoSEQ multiplex PCR, lists solely in-frame clones and lacks some. The table records over 35,000 clones, roughly 63% of them present only once. Sequencing input: peripheral blood. These receptor sequences come from a man older than 75 with acute or convalescent COVID-19. Each CDR3 is given with its conserved first and last residue. Fields, in order: clone size, D gene, V gene, J gene, CDR3 protein, CDR3 DNA. A D gene is named only where the DNA matches it firmly. Clone size appears in some rows only: once, few, many, or a class for an expanded clone.

abundance: -; d_gene: -; v_gene: TRBV6-1; j_gene: TRBJ1-2; CDR3aa: CASSEVLGGAQGGYTF; CDR3nt: TGTGCCAGCAGTGAAGTATTGGGGGGGGCTCAGGGCGGCTACACCTTC
abundance: -; d_gene: -; v_gene: TRBV30; j_gene: TRBJ1-2; CDR3aa: CAWSPQGWGYTF; CDR3nt: TGTGCCTGGAGTCCACAGGGCTGGGGCTACACCTTC
abundance: once; d_gene: -; v_gene: TRBV7-8; j_gene: TRBJ1-1; CDR3aa: CASSLLHGTEAFF; CDR3nt: TGTGCCAGCAGCTTACTGCACGGGACTGAAGCTTTCTTT
abundance: -; d_gene: TRBD2; v_gene: TRBV19; j_gene: TRBJ2-3; CDR3aa: CASSIPSGTTDTQYF; CDR3nt: TGTGCCAGTAGTATTCCTAGCGGAACCACAGATACGCAGTATTTT
abundance: few; d_gene: -; v_gene: TRBV13; j_gene: TRBJ1-6; CDR3aa: CASSLQRGALNSPLHF; CDR3nt: TGTGCCAGCAGCCTACAGCGGGGGGCCCTTAATTCACCCCTCCACTTT
abundance: -; d_gene: -; v_gene: TRBV30; j_gene: TRBJ2-3; CDR3aa: CAWSVGGEADTQYF; CDR3nt: TGTGCCTGGAGTGTGGGGGGAGAGGCAGATACGCAGTATTTT
abundance: -; d_gene: TRBD2; v_gene: TRBV7-9; j_gene: TRBJ2-3; CDR3aa: CASSFSGSRDTQYF; CDR3nt: TGTGCCAGCAGCTTTAGCGGGAGTAGAGATACGCAGTATTTT
abundance: -; d_gene: -; v_gene: TRBV3-1/TRBV3-2; j_gene: TRBJ2-5; CDR3aa: CASSQVNPRVEQYF; CDR3nt: TGTGCCAGCAGCCAAGTTAACCCCAGGGTGGAACAGTACTTC
abundance: -; d_gene: TRBD1; v_gene: TRBV6-6; j_gene: TRBJ1-1; CDR3aa: CASRSGTGWNTEAFF; CDR3nt: TGTGCCAGCAGATCCGGGACAGGATGGAACACTGAAGCTTTCTTT
abundance: -; d_gene: -; v_gene: TRBV6-5; j_gene: TRBJ1-1; CDR3aa: CASSTQTASNTEAFF; CDR3nt: TGTGCCAGCAGTACCCAGACAGCTTCGAACACTGAAGCTTTCTTT
abundance: -; d_gene: TRBD1; v_gene: TRBV5-8; j_gene: TRBJ2-7; CDR3aa: CASSQRGQDEQYF; CDR3nt: TGTGCCAGCAGCCAAAGGGGACAGGACGAGCAGTACTTC
abundance: -; d_gene: -; v_gene: TRBV30; j_gene: TRBJ1-2; CDR3aa: CAWSRQSYGYTF; CDR3nt: TGTGCCTGGAGTAGACAGAGCTATGGCTACACCTTC
abundance: once; d_gene: -; v_gene: TRBV4-1; j_gene: TRBJ1-5; CDR3aa: CASSQERGGVMGPQHF; CDR3nt: TGCGCCAGCAGCCAAGAGAGGGGAGGGGTTATGGGGCCCCAGCATTTT
abundance: -; d_gene: TRBD1; v_gene: TRBV7-9; j_gene: TRBJ1-6; CDR3aa: CASSLGGSLGQGDSSPLHF; CDR3nt: TGTGCCAGCAGCCTCGGAGGTAGTTTAGGACAGGGCGATAGTTCACCCCTCCACTTT
abundance: -; d_gene: TRBD1; v_gene: TRBV5-1; j_gene: TRBJ1-2; CDR3aa: CASSLGTGGIFNYGYTF; CDR3nt: TGCGCCAGCAGCTTAGGGACAGGGGGCATTTTCAACTATGGCTACACCTTC
abundance: -; d_gene: TRBD2; v_gene: TRBV4-1; j_gene: TRBJ2-3; CDR3aa: CASSRRLAGGPTDTQYF; CDR3nt: TGCGCCAGCAGCCGCCGACTAGCGGGGGGGCCGACAGATACGCAGTATTTT